The source of this T cell receptor beta chain is a study of technical replicates of blood from a handful of donors (dated by TCRdb to about 2017). Libraries came from the immunoSEQ multiplex PCR assay. Held by TCRdb, this immuneACCESS table contains in-frame sequences only and omits some clones. Under half of the omission traces to an unresolved V gene where checked; the cause of the rest is unknown. This sample is represented by some 76,000 clones; 85% to 95% of them were singletons. Approximately 0.4% of the sample belongs to the ten largest clones. The sample holds one count of this clone. Which antigen it targets is not known. Per-base quality was not reported, and no clone a single base away is much larger than it. The sample taken for sequencing was T cells isolated from PBMCs. This sequence originates from a human donor in good health.

This receptor has the CDR3 CAWSAGQVGGNTIYF. The nucleotide sequence reads TGTGCCTGGAGTGCCGGACAGGTTGGTGGAAACACCATATATTTT. This chain joins TRBV30 to TRBJ1-3; 7 bases in the middle match TRBD1. The germline V gene (reference sequence) gives CDR1 as GTSNPN and CDR2 as SVGIG. V loses 1 base at its end and J loses 3 bases; junction bases beyond the gene matches: 6. The cysteine opens and the phenylalanine closes a CDR3 of 15 amino acids. Left in the record is the CDR3 DNA by itself, 45 bases read in frame from the first base.